This entry features one TCR beta chain sequence. Germline V gives CDR1 GTSNPN, CDR2 SVGIG (reference sequence). The CDR3 covers 13 residues. The junction had 6 bases not matched to a gene; V was cut back by 2 bases and J by 6 bases. These data come from a study of cytomegalovirus exposure and HLA in healthy donors. In the study overall: The approximately 690 first-cohort repertoires and the roughly 120 validation repertoires shared the same platform, a later analysis reported.

Produced via immunoSEQ multiplex PCR; TCRdb's table is partial and in-frame only. The profile shows about 200,000 clones, around 78% of them singletons. The gene calls are TRBV30 and TRBJ1-1; 7 bases agree with TRBD1. The sequencing input was PBMCs. This TCR came from a woman between 18 and 30 years old in good health and CMV-seronegative. CDR3 sequence: CAWSYTRGAEAFF. CDR3 DNA sequence: TGTGCCTGGAGTTACACCAGGGGGGCTGAAGCTTTCTTT.